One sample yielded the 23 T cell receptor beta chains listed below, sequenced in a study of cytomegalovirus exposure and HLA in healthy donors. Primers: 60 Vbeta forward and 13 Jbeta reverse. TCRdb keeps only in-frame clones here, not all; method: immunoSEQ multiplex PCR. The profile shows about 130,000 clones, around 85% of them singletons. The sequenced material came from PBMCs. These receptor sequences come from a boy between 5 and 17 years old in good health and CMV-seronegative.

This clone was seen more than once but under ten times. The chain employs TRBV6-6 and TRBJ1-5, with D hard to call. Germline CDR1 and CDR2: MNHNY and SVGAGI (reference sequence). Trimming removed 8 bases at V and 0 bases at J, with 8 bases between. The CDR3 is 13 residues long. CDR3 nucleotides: TGTGCCAGCCGGAGGGATAGCAATCAGCCCCAGCATTTT. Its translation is CASRRDSNQPQHF.

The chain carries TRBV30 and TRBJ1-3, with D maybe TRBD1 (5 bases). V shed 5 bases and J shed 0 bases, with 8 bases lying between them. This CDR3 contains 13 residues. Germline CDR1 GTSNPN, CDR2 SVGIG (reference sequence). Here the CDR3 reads CAWEQGSGNTIYF. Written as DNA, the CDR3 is TGTGCCTGGGAGCAGGGCTCTGGAAACACCATATATTTT.

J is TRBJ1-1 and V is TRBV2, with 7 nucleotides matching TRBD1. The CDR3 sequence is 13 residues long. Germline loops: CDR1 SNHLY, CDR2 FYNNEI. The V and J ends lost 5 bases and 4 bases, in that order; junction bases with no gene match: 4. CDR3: CASSPDRVTEAFF. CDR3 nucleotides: TGTGCCAGCAGTCCCGACAGGGTCACTGAAGCTTTCTTT.

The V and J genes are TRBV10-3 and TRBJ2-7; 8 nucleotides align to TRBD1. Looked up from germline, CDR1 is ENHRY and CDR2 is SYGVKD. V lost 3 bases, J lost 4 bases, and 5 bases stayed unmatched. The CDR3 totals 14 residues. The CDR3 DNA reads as TGTGCCATCAGTGACGGACAGGGCAGGTACGAGCAGTACTTC. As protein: CAISDGQGRYEQYF.

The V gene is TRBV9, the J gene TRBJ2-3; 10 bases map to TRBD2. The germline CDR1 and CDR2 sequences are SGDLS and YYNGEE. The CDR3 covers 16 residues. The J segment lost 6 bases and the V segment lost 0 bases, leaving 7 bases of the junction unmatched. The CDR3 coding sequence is TGTGCCAGCAGCGTAGCTGCCAGCGGGGGGGGTGATACGCAGTATTTT. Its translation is CASSVAASGGGDTQYF.

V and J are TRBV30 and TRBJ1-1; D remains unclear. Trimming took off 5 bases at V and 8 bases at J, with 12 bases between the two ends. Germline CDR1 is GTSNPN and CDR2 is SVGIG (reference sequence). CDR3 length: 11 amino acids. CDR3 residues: CAWEQAVEAFF. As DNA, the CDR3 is TGTGCCTGGGAGCAAGCGGTAGAAGCTTTCTTT.

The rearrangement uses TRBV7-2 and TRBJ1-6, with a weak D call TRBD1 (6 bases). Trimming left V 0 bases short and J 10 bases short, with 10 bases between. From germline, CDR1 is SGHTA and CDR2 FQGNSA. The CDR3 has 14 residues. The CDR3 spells CASSLASGGSPLHF. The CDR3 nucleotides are TGTGCCAGCAGCTTAGCGTCGGGGGGCTCACCCCTCCACTTT.

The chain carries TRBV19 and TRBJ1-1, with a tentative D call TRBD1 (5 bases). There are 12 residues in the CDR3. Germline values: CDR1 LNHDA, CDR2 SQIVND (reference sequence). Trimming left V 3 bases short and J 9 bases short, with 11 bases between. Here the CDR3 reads CASSIWGQKAFF. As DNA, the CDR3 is TGTGCCAGTAGTATTTGGGGCCAGAAAGCTTTCTTT.

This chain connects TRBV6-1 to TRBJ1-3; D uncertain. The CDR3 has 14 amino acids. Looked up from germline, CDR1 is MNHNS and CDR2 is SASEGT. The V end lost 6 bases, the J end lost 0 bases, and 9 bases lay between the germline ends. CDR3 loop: CASSSSFSGNTIYF. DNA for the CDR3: TGTGCCAGCAGCTCTAGCTTCTCTGGAAACACCATATATTTT.

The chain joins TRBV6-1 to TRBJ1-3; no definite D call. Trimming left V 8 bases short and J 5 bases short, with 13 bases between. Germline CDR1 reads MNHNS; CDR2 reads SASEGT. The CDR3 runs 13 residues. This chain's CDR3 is CASFGGSRNTIYF. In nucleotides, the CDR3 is TGTGCCAGCTTCGGCGGGTCTCGAAACACCATATATTTT.

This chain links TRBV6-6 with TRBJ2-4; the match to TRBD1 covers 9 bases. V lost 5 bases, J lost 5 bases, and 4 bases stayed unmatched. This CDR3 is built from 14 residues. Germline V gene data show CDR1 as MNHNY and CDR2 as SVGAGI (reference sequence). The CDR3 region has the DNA TGTGCCAGCAGTGCGGACAGGGGCGAAAACATTCAGTACTTC. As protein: CASSADRGENIQYF.

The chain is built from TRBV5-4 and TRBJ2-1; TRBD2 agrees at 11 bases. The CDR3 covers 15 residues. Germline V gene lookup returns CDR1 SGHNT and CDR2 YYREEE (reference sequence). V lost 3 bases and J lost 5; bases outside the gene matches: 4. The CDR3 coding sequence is TGTGCCAGCAGCTCACCGGGACTAGCGGACAATGAGCAGTTCTTC. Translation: CASSSPGLADNEQFF.

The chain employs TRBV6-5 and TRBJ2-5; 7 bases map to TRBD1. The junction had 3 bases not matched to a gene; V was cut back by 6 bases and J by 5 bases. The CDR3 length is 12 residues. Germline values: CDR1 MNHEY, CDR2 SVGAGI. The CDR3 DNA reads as TGTGCCAGCAGACAGGGGATGGAGACCCAGTACTTC. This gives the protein CASRQGMETQYF.

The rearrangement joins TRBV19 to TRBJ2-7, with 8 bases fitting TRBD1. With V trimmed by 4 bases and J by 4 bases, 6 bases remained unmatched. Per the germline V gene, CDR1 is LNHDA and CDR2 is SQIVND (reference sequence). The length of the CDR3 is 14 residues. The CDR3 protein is CASSKGTGLYEQYF. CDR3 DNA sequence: TGTGCCAGTAGTAAAGGGACAGGCCTTTACGAGCAGTACTTC.

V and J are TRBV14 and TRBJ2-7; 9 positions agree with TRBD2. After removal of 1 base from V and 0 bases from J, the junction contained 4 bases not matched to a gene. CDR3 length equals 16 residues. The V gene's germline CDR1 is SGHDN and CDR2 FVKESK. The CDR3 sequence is CASSQAGRGGSYEQYF. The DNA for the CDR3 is TGTGCCAGCAGCCAAGCTGGGCGGGGGGGCTCCTACGAGCAGTACTTC.

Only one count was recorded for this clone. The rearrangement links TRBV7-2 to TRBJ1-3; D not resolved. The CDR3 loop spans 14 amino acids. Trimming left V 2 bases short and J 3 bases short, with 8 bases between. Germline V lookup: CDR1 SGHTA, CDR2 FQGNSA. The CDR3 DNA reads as TGTGCCAGCAGCTTACGGGGTGGTGGAAACACCATATATTTT. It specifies CASSLRGGGNTIYF.

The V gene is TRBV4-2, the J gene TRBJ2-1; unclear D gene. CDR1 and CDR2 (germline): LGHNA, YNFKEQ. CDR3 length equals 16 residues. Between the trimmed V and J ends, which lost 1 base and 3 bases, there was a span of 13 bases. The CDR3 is CASSQAGLEVYNEQFF. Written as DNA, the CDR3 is TGTGCCAGCAGCCAAGCTGGTCTTGAGGTCTACAATGAGCAGTTCTTC.

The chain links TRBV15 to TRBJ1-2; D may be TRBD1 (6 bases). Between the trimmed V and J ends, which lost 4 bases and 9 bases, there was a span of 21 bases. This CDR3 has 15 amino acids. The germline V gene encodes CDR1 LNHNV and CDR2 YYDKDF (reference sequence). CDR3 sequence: CATSKEEGGLDSYTF. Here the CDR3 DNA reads TGTGCCACCAGCAAAGAGGAAGGGGGATTGGACAGCTACACCTTC.

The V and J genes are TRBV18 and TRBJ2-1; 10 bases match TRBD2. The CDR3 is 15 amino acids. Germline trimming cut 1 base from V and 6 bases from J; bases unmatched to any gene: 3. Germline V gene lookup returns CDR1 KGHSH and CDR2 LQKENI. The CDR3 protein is CASSPRTSGFNEQFF. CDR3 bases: TGTGCCAGCTCACCACGGACTAGCGGTTTCAATGAGCAGTTCTTC.

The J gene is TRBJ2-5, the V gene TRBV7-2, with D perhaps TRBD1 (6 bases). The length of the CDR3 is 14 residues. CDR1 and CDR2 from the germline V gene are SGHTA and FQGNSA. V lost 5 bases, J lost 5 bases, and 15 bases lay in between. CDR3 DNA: TGTGCCAGCAGCCCGACAGGCCCGTTGGAGACCCAGTACTTC. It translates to CASSPTGPLETQYF.

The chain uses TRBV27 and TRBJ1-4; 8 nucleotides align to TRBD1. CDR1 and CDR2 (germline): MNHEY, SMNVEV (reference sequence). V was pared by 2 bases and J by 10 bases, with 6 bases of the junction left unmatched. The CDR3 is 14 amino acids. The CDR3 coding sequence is TGTGCCAGCAGTTTACAGGGGGCGCGGCTAAAACTGTTTTTT. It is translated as CASSLQGARLKLFF.

CDR3 DNA: TGTGCCAGCAGCTCCTCGACTAGTGAGCAGTTCTTC. It is translated as CASSSSTSEQFF. The rearrangement links TRBV11-3 to TRBJ2-1, with D possibly TRBD2 on 6 matching bases. There are 12 residues in the CDR3. Trimming removed 4 bases from V and 9 bases from J, with 10 bases in between. CDR1 is SGHNT, CDR2 YENEEA, per germline.

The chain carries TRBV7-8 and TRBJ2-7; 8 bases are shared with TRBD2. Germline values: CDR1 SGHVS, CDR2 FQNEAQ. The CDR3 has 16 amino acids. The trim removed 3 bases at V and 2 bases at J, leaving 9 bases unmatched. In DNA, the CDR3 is TGTGCCAGCAGCTTGCCCAGGGCGGGAGGTACCTACGAGCAGTACTTC. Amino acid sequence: CASSLPRAGGTYEQYF.